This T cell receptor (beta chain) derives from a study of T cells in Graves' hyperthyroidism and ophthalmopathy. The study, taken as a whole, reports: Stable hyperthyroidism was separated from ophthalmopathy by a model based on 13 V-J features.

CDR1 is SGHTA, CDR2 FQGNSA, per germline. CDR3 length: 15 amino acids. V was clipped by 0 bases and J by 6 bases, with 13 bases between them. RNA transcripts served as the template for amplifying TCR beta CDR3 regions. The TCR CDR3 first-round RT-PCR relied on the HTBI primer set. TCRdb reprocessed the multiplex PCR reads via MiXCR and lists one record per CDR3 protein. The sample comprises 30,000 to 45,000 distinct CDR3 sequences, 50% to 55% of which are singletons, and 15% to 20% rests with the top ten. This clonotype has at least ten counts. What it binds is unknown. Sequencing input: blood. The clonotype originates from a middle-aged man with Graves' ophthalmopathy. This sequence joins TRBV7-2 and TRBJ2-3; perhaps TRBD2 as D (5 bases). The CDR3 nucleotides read TGTGCCAGCAGCTTAGCGCCGGGGTCGGGCGATACGCAGTATTTT. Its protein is CASSLAPGSGDTQYF.